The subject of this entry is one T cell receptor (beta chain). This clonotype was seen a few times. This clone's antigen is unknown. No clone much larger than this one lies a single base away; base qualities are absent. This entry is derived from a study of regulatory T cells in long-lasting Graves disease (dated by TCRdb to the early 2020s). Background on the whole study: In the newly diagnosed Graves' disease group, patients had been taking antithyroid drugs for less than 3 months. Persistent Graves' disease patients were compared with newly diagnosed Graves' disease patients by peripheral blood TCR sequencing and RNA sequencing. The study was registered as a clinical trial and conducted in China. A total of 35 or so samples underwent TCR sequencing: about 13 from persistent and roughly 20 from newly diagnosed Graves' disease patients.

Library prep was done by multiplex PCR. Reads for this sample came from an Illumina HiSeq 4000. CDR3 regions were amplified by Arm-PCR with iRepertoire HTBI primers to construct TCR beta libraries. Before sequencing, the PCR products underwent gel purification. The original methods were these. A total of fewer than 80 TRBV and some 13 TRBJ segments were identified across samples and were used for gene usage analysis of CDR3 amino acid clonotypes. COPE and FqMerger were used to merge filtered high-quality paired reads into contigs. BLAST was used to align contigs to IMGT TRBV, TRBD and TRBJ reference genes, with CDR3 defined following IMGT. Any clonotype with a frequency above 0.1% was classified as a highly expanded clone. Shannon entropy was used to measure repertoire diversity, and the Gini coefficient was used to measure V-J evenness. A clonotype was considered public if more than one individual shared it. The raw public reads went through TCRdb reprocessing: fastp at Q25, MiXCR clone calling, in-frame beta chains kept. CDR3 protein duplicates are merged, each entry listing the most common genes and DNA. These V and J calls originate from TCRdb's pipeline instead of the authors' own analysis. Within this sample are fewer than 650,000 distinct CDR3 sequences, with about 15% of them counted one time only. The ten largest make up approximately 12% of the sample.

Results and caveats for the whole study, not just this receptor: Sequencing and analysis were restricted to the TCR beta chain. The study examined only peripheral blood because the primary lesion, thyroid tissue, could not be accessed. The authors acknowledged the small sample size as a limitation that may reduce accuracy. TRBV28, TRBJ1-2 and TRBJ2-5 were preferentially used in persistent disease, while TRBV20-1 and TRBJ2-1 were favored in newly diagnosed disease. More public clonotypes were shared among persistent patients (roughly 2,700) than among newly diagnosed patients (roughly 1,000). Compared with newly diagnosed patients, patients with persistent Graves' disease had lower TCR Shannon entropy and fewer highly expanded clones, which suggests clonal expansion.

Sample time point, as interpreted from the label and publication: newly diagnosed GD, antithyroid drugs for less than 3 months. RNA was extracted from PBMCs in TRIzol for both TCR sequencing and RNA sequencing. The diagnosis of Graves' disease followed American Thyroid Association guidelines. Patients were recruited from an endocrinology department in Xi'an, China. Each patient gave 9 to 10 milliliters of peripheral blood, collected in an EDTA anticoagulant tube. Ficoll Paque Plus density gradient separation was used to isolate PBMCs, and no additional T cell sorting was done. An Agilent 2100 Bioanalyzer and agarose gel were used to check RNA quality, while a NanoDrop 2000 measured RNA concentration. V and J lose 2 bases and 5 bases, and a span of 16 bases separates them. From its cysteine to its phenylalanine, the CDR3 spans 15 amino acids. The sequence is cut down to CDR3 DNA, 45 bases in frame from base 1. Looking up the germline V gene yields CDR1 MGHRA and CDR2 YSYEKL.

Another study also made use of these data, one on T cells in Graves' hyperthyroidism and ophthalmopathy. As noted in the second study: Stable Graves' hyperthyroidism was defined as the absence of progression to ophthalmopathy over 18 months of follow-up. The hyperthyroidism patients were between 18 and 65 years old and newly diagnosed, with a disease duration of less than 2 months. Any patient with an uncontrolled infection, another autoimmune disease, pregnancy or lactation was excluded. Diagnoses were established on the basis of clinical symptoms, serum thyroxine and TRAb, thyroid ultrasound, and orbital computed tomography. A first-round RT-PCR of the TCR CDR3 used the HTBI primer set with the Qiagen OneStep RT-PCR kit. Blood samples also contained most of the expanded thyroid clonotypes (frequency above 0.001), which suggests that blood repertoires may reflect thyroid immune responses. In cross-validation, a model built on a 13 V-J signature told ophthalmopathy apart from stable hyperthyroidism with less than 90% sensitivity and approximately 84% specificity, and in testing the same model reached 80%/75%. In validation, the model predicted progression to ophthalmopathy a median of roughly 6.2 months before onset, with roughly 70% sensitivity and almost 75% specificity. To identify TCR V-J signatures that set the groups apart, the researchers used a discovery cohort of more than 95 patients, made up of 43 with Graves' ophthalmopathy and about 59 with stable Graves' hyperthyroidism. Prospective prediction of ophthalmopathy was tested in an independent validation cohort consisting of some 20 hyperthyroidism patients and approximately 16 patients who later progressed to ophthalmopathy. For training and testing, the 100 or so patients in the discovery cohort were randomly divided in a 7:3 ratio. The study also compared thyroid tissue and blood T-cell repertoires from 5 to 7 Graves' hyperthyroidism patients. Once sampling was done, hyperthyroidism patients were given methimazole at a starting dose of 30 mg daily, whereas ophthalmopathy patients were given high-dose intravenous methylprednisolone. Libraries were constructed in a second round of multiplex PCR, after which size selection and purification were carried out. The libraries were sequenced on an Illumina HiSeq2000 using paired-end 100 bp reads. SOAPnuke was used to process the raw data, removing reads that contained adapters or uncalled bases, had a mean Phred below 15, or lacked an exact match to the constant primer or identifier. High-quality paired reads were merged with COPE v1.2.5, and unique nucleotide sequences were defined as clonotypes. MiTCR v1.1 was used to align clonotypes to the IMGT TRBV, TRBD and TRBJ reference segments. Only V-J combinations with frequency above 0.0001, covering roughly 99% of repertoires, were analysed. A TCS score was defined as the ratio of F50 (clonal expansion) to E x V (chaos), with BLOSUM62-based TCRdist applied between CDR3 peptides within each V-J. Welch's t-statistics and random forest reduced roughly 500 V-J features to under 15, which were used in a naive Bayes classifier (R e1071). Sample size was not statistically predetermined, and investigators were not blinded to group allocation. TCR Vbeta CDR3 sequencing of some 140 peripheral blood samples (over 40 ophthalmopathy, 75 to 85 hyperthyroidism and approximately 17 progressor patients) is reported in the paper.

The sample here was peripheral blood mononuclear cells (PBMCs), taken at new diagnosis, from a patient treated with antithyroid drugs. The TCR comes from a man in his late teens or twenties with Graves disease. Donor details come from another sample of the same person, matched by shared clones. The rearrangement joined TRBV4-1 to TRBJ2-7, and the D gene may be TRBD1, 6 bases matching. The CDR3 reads CASSQFPDRGDEQYF. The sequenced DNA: TGCGCCAGCAGCCAATTCCCGGACAGAGGGGACGAGCAGTACTTC.